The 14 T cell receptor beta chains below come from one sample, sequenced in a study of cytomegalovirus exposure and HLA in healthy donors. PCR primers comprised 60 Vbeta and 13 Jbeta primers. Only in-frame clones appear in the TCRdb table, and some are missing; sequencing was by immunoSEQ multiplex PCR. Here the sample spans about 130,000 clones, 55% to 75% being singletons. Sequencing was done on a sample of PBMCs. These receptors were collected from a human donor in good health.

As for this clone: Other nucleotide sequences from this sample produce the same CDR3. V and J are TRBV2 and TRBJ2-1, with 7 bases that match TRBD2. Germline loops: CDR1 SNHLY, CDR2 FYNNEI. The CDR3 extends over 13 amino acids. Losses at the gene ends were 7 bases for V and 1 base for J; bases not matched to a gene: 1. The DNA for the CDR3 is TGTGCCAGCAATAGCGGGTCCTACAATGAGCAGTTCTTC. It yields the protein CASNSGSYNEQFF.

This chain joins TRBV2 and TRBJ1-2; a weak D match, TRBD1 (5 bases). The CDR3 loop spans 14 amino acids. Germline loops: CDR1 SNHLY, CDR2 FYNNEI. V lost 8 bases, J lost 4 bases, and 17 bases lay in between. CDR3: CASAGGSGLYGYTF. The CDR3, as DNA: TGTGCCAGCGCCGGGGGATCCGGGCTCTATGGCTACACCTTC.

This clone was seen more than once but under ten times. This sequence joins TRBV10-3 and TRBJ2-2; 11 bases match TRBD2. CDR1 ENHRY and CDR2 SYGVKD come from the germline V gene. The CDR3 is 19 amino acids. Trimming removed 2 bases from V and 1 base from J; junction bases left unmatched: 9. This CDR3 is CAISEKVRGTSGNTGELFF. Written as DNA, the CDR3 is TGTGCCATCAGTGAGAAGGTAAGGGGGACTAGCGGGAACACCGGGGAGCTGTTTTTT.

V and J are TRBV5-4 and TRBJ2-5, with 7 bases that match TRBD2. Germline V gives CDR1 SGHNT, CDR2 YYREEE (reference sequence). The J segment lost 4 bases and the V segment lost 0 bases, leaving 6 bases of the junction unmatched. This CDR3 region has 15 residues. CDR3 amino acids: CASSLGGGLGETQYF. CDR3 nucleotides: TGTGCCAGCAGCTTGGGGGGGGGATTAGGAGAGACCCAGTACTTC.

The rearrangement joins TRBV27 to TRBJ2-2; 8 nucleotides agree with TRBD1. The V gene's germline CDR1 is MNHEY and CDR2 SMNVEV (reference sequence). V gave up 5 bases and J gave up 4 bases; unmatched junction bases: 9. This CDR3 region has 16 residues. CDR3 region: CASSPIQGDGTGELFF. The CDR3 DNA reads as TGTGCCAGCAGTCCGATACAGGGGGACGGCACCGGGGAGCTGTTTTTT.

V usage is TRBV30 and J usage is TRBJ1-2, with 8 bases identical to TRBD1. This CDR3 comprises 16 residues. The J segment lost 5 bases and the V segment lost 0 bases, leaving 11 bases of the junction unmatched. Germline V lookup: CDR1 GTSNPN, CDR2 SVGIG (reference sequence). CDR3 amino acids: CAWSVPRTGMGYGYTF. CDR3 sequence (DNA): TGTGCCTGGAGTGTACCCCGGACAGGGATGGGATATGGCTACACCTTC.

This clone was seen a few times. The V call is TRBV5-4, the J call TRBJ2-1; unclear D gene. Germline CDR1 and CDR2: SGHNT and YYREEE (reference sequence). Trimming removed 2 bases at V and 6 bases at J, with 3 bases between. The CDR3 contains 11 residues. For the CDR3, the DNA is TGTGCCAGCAGCTTAGCCAATGAGCAGTTCTTC. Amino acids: CASSLANEQFF.

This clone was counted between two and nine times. The chain's CDR3 is CASSPSGGVQETQYF. The CDR3 region has the DNA TGTGCCAGCAGCCCCAGCGGGGGGGTCCAAGAGACCCAGTACTTC. The rearrangement uses TRBV7-3 and TRBJ2-5, with 10 bases matching TRBD2. Germline loops: CDR1 SGHTA, CDR2 FQGTGA. Trimming at V came to 5 bases and at J to 1 base, leaving 4 bases not matched to a gene. The CDR3 sequence is 15 residues long.

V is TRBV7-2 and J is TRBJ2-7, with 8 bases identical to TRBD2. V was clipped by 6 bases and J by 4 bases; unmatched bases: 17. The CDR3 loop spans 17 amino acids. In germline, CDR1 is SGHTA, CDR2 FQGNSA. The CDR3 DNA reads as TGTGCCAGCAGAGGCCCAGCGGTAGCGGGGTCCCAGTACGAGCAGTACTTC. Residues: CASRGPAVAGSQYEQYF.

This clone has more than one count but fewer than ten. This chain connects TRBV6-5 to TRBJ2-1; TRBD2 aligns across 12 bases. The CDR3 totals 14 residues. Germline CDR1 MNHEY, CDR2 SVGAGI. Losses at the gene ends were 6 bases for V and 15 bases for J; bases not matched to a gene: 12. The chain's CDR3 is CASRLLAGGPVLFF. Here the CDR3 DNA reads TGTGCCAGCAGACTTCTAGCGGGAGGGCCTGTGCTGTTCTTC.

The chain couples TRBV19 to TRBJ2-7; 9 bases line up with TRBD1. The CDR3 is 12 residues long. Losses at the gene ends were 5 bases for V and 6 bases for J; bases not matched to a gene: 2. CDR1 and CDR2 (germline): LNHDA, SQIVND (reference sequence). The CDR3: CASSEDRGEQYF. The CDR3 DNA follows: TGTGCCAGTAGTGAGGACAGGGGCGAGCAGTACTTC.

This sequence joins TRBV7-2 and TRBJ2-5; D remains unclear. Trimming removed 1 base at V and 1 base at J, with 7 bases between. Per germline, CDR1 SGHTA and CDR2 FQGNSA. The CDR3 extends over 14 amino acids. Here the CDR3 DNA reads TGTGCCAGCAGCTTAGTTGACTTCCAAGAGACCCAGTACTTC. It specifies CASSLVDFQETQYF.

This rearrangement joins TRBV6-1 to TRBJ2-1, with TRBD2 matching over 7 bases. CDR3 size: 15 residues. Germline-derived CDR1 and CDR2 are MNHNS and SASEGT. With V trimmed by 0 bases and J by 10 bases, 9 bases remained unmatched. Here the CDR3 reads CASSEAGVKAGEQFF. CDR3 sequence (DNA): TGTGCCAGCAGTGAAGCGGGCGTAAAAGCGGGGGAGCAGTTCTTC.

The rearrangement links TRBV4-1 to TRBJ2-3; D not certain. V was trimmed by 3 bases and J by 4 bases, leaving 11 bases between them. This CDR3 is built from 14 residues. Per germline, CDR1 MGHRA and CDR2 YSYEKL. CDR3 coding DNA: TGCGCCAGCAGCCATGTTACCAGTCCAGATACGCAGTATTTT. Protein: CASSHVTSPDTQYF.